This T cell receptor beta chain stems from a study of blood T cell repertoires in COVID-19. Study-wide context: Italy, Spain and the United States were the sources of the convalescent and acute COVID-19 samples. T cells, B-cell-depleted T cells, or PBMCs supplied cDNA or gDNA.

The assay was immunoSEQ multiplex PCR, and TCRdb's table has in-frame clones only and misses some. The profile shows a few hundred thousand clones, 88% of them singletons. The Seattle patients joined while their infection was active and were tracked longitudinally afterward. The CDR3 runs to 13 residues. Per germline, CDR1 MNHEY and CDR2 SVGAGI. V dropped 7 bases and J dropped 14; count of bases not matched to a gene: 12. Source material: peripheral blood. The J gene is TRBJ2-1, the V gene TRBV6-5, with 9 bases fitting TRBD2. The TCR comes from a woman in her forties or fifties with COVID-19, enrolled during active disease. CDR3 coding DNA: TGTGCCAGCACCTCGGAGGTAGCGGGGGCGGAGTTCTTC. This codes for CASTSEVAGAEFF.